This T cell receptor (beta chain) was profiled in a study of post-analysis software for immune sequencing data. On the study more broadly: Relapsing-remitting, secondary progressive and progressive-relapsing courses of multiple sclerosis were included. Study results and caveats: Diversity measured as normalized Chao1 was significantly lower in multiple sclerosis patients than in controls. About 5 TRBV segments, including TRBV5-6, TRBV5-1 and TRBV20-1, were more frequent in patients than controls.

A remark on this clonotype: Its specificity is not known.

Trimming removed 0 bases from V and 4 bases from J, with 12 bases in between. CDR3 length: 14 amino acids. Looked up from germline, CDR1 is DFQATT and CDR2 is SNEGSKA (reference sequence). Tagging with unique molecular identifiers was a feature of the TCR beta cDNA libraries. cDNA molecules numbering roughly 0.5 million came from roughly 1 to 10 million T cells. MiXCR, applied by TCRdb to the PCR reads, yields one record per CDR3 protein. The sample records about 400,000 distinct CDR3 sequences, around a third being singletons. The rearrangement uses TRBV20-1 and TRBJ1-2, with D possibly TRBD1 on 5 matching bases. Sequenced sample: blood. The source of this sequence is a girl aged 5-17 years with multiple sclerosis. The CDR3, as DNA: TGCAGTGCTAGAGATACCGGGGCTGGCTATGGCTACACCTTC. This gives the protein CSARDTGAGYGYTF.